This TCR beta chain was recovered during a study of beta chain features in type 1 diabetes. Reverse transcribing all isolated RNA meant expressed TCRB transcripts were sequenced. It was found that naive, central memory and regulatory T cell samples averaged about 3.57 million reads. Produced via immunoSEQ multiplex PCR; TCRdb's table is partial and in-frame only. The sample contains about 470,000 clones, 30% of which appear only once. Note on this clone: The antigen remains unidentified.

By way of CD45RO/CCR7/CD25/CD127/CD95/CD27, the CD4+ regulatory, stem cell-like memory, central memory and naive cells were sorted. The study, taken as a whole, reports: Reduced insertions and increased deletions marked VDJ junctions in type 1 diabetes patients. TCRB CDR3 length was moderately but significantly reduced in all four CD4+ subsets of Type 1 diabetes patients.

The V end was cut by 2 bases, the J end by 4 bases, with 9 bases between. Germline V gene data show CDR1 as GTSNPN and CDR2 as SVGIG (reference sequence). The CDR3 is made up of 12 amino acids. Specimen: naive CD4+ T cells from blood. This clonotype was obtained from a man aged 18 to 29 in good health. The V call is TRBV30, the J call TRBJ2-7; D unclear. Here the CDR3 DNA reads TGTGCCTGGAGTCCACAGCAGTACGAGCAGTACTTC. This encodes CAWSPQQYEQYF. The entire variable domain, with the rest obtained from reference TRBV30 and TRBJ2-7, is as follows: SQTIHQWPATLVQPVGSPLSLECTVEGTSNPNLYWYRQAAGRGLQLLFYSVGIGQISSEVPQNLSASRPQDRQFILSSKKLLLSDSGFYLCAWSPQQYEQYFGPGTRLTVT.